Listed below are T cell receptor beta chains from one sample, sequenced in a study of response to subunit inactivated influenza vaccine. TCRdb re-analysed the RT-PCR reads in MiXCR, keeping a single row per CDR3 protein. The table has about 570,000 distinct CDR3 sequences, approximately 12% seen once; the top ten hold 10%. Sequences were derived from PBMCs from blood, sampled on the day of vaccination. These receptors were taken from a man aged 45-60 years who received an inactivated influenza vaccine. Both conserved end residues are part of each CDR3. The D gene is left open where the match is weak. Not every row has a clone size; where given, it reads once, few, many or a size class.

TRBD2,TRBV20-1,TRBJ2-1,few,TGCAGTGCCGGCGGGAGGGCCTTCAATGAGCAGTTCTTC,CSAGGRAFNEQFF
-,TRBV27,TRBJ1-6,-,TGTGCCAGCAGCTCTGGACAGAAGAATTCACCCCTCCACTTT,CASSSGQKNSPLHF
TRBD2,TRBV29-1,TRBJ2-3,few,TGCAGCGTTGAAGATTGGGCTAGCGGGAGGGAGGTAGATACGCAGTATTTT,CSVEDWASGREVDTQYF
TRBD2,TRBV27,TRBJ2-7,-,TGTGCCAGCAGTCCCGGGGGTGGCGGGAGGGATATTGTTCGCAGCGAGCAGTACTTC,CASSPGGGGRDIVRSEQYF
TRBD2,TRBV7-8,TRBJ2-1,many,TGTGCCAGCAGTTTAGGACTAGCGGGAGGTGAGCAGTTCTTC,CASSLGLAGGEQFF
-,TRBV9,TRBJ2-1,few,TGTGCCAGCAGCGTAGGGAACTCCTACAATGAGCAGTTCTTC,CASSVGNSYNEQFF
-,TRBV10-3,TRBJ2-7,few,TGTGCCATCAGTGCCAACGAATACGTGAAAGGGGGTTCAGAGCAGTACTTC,CAISANEYVKGGSEQYF
-,TRBV7-6,TRBJ1-6,many,TGTGCCTCCGGCAGGCTAGATAATTCACCCCTCCACTTT,CASGRLDNSPLHF
-,TRBV20-1,TRBJ1-5,few,TGCAGTGCTAGCGTGGGGGCGCGACAGCCCCAGCATTTT,CSASVGARQPQHF
-,TRBV29-1,TRBJ2-7,many,TGCAGCTTCGACTTTTACGAGCAGTACTTC,CSFDFYEQYF
-,TRBV4-2,TRBJ1-2,few,TGTGCCAGCAGCCTAGCATGGACAGCAAACTATGGCTACACCTTC,CASSLAWTANYGYTF
TRBD1,TRBV29-1,TRBJ1-2,many,TGCAGCGTTACAGGGGAGGCTCGCTACACCTTC,CSVTGEARYTF
-,TRBV29-1,TRBJ2-5,many,TGCAGCGTTGGGGCGGGACAAGAGACCCAGTACTTC,CSVGAGQETQYF
-,TRBV12-3/TRBV12-4,TRBJ2-1,-,TGTGCCAGCAGTCCAAATGTGGGATCCTACAATGAGCAGTTCTTC,CASSPNVGSYNEQFF
-,TRBV29-1,TRBJ2-7,many,TGCAGCGTTTTGCTTGACTACGAGCAGTACTTC,CSVLLDYEQYF
TRBD1,TRBV12-3/TRBV12-4,TRBJ2-2,many,TGTGCCAGCAGTCACGGGACAGGGGCTATGAACACCGGGGAGCTGTTTTTT,CASSHGTGAMNTGELFF
-,TRBV15,TRBJ2-7,few,TGTGCCACCAGCAGATACAGGGCGGGCACCTACGAGCAGTACTTC,CATSRYRAGTYEQYF
-,TRBV6-5,TRBJ2-5,few,TGTGCCAGCAGTTACTCCTCAGGGAACCAAGAGACCCAGTACTTC,CASSYSSGNQETQYF
TRBD2,TRBV6-2/TRBV6-3,TRBJ2-7,-,TGTGCCAGCAGTCGACGGGGGGAGGCCTACGAGCAGTACTTC,CASSRRGEAYEQYF
TRBD2,TRBV2,TRBJ2-4,once,TGTGCCAGCAGGGCGACTAGCGGGAGTGCCAAAAACATTCAGTACTTC,CASRATSGSAKNIQYF
TRBD1,TRBV14,TRBJ2-4,-,TGTGCCAGCAGCCTCGCCGGGACAGGAGCGTCCATTCAGTACTTC,CASSLAGTGASIQYF
-,TRBV3-1,TRBJ2-7,few,TGTGCCAGCAGCCAAAGACCGACCTACGAGCAGTACTTC,CASSQRPTYEQYF
-,TRBV12-3/TRBV12-4,TRBJ1-1,few,TGTGCCAGCAGCACCCGGGACTCCGTGAACACTGAAGCTTTCTTT,CASSTRDSVNTEAFF
TRBD2,TRBV13,TRBJ2-3,-,TGTGCCAGCAGCTTAGGGGGAGCGGGAGTTTTCGTCGATACGCAGTATTTT,CASSLGGAGVFVDTQYF
-,TRBV20-1,TRBJ1-4,-,TGCAGTGCTAGAGATCTTGGCTTTAATGAAAAACTGTTTTTT,CSARDLGFNEKLFF
TRBD2,TRBV20-1,TRBJ2-7,few,TGCAGTGCTCAACCGGGACTAGGAATTAACGAGCAGTACTTC,CSAQPGLGINEQYF
-,TRBV15,TRBJ1-2,-,TGTGCCACCAGCAGTGGGAACAGGGAGTTAGGCTACACCTTC,CATSSGNRELGYTF
TRBD1,TRBV5-1,TRBJ2-2,-,TGCGCCAGCAGCCAAACCTTCGACAGGGGCGTAGAAGTGTTTTTT,CASSQTFDRGVEVFF
-,TRBV28,TRBJ2-3,few,TGTGCCAGCAGTTTTATATTATCGGGCACAGCCCGACGAAGCACAGATACGCAGTATTTT,CASSFILSGTARRSTDTQYF
TRBD2,TRBV19,TRBJ2-1,few,TGTGCCAGTAAGGCTAGCGGGAGATACAATGAGCAGTTCTTC,CASKASGRYNEQFF
-,TRBV7-2,TRBJ2-3,few,TGTGCCAGCAGCTCTCAAAGGGGGGCCCGCACAGATACGCAGTATTTT,CASSSQRGARTDTQYF
-,TRBV10-3,TRBJ2-7,few,TGTGCCATCAGCGACCTGGCCCGGGACGGAGCCTACGAGCAGTACTTC,CAISDLARDGAYEQYF
-,TRBV12-5,TRBJ2-1,few,TGTGCTAGTGGTTTCCAGGGTACTGAACGTACCTACAATGAGCAGTTCTTC,CASGFQGTERTYNEQFF
TRBD1,TRBV5-5,TRBJ2-7,-,TGTGCCAGCAGCTTCTTGGACAGGGAAATCTACGAGCAGTACTTC,CASSFLDREIYEQYF